This passage covers 24 T cell receptor beta chains from one sample sequenced in a study of T cell responses to AZD1222 COVID-19 vaccine. Clones were read by immunoSEQ multiplex PCR, and TCRdb kept only the in-frame ones, dropping some. Of fewer than 130,000 clones detected, about nine tenths appear once; the ten largest clones hold over 1.5%. The source material was peripheral blood, sampled on day 0 of AZD1222 vaccination. The receptors originated from an adult in good health.

The chain is built from TRBV28 and TRBJ2-7, with 7 bases that match TRBD2. V was pared by 7 bases and J by 7 bases, with 7 bases of the junction left unmatched. The CDR3 sequence is 12 residues long. Germline V gives CDR1 MDHEN, CDR2 SYDVKM. The CDR3 reads CASNSGLREQYF. DNA for the CDR3: TGTGCCAGCAACTCGGGACTACGGGAGCAGTACTTC.

V and J are TRBV6-5 and TRBJ1-1; 7 bases map to TRBD1. The trim removed 6 bases at V and 3 bases at J, leaving 7 bases unmatched. This CDR3 contains 14 residues. The germline V gene encodes CDR1 MNHEY and CDR2 SVGAGI. CDR3 nucleotides: TGTGCCAGCAGACGACAGGGACTGGACACTGAAGCTTTCTTT. Translating it yields CASRRQGLDTEAFF.

This sequence joins TRBV27 and TRBJ2-7; 7 bases match TRBD2. J was trimmed by 2 bases and V by 6 bases; bases with no gene match: 10. Germline V gene lookup returns CDR1 MNHEY and CDR2 SMNVEV (reference sequence). The CDR3 extends over 15 amino acids. The DNA of the CDR3 is TGTGCCAGCAGCCCCCTACTTGGGGGGGCCTACGAGCAGTACTTC. This gives the protein CASSPLLGGAYEQYF.

This chain joins TRBV4-1 and TRBJ2-7, with TRBD2 matching over 9 bases. This CDR3 is built from 16 residues. CDR1 and CDR2 (germline): MGHRA, YSYEKL. The junction had 5 bases not matched to a gene; V was cut back by 0 bases and J by 2 bases. The CDR3 nucleotides read TGCGCCAGCAGCCAAGACACAGCGGGGGGAACCTACGAGCAGTACTTC. It translates to CASSQDTAGGTYEQYF.

The CDR3, as DNA: TGTGCCAGCAGCTCGATCCGTTGGGCAGGGGATCTCGAGCAGTACTTC. It translates to CASSSIRWAGDLEQYF. This chain links TRBV14 with TRBJ2-7, with D tentatively TRBD1 (6 bases). Germline V gene sequence: CDR1 SGHDN, CDR2 FVKESK. This CDR3 contains 16 residues. The ends were cut back, 5 bases at V and 6 bases at J, with 23 bases in the middle.

The chain joins TRBV18 to TRBJ1-1, with TRBD1 matching 8 bases. CDR1 KGHSH and CDR2 LQKENI come from the germline V gene. V lost 3 bases and J lost 5; bases outside the gene matches: 14. The CDR3 is 17 residues long. CDR3 coding DNA: TGTGCCAGCTCACCGGTCAACGCAGGGGGCATGTGGACTGAAGCTTTCTTT. Translating gives CASSPVNAGGMWTEAFF.

The rearrangement joins TRBV2 to TRBJ2-7; 9 nucleotides agree with TRBD1. V gave up 5 bases and J gave up 6 bases; unmatched junction bases: 17. This CDR3 spans 17 amino acids. Germline V gene lookup returns CDR1 SNHLY and CDR2 FYNNEI. This CDR3 reads CASSSLQGTGSVGEQYF. CDR3 nucleotide sequence: TGTGCCAGCAGTTCCTTGCAGGGGACAGGGAGTGTGGGCGAGCAGTACTTC.

The rearrangement uses TRBV7-9 and TRBJ2-7, with 14 bases identical to TRBD2. The V gene's germline CDR1 is SEHNR and CDR2 FQNEAQ (reference sequence). Trimming at V came to 5 bases and at J to 6 bases, leaving 12 bases not matched to a gene. The CDR3 is 17 residues long. In DNA, the CDR3 is TGTGCCAGCAGCCCTAGGGGGACTAGCGGGAGTTTGAGCGAGCAGTACTTC. This translates into CASSPRGTSGSLSEQYF.

The gene calls are TRBV3-1 (or the pseudogene TRBV3-2) and TRBJ1-1, with a tentative D call TRBD1 (5 bases). The length of the CDR3 is 14 residues. Germline V CDR1 and CDR2: LGHDT, YNNKEL (reference sequence). V was shortened by 4 bases and J by 6 bases, with 15 bases between the two germline ends. CDR3 DNA: TGTGCCAGCAGCCCATTTGCGGGGACGGCTGAAGCTTTCTTT. Protein: CASSPFAGTAEAFF.

The chain joins TRBV19 to TRBJ1-4; no firm D call. Between the trimmed V and J ends, which lost 5 bases and 2 bases, there was a span of 9 bases. The CDR3 consists of 14 residues. CDR1 is LNHDA and CDR2 is SQIVND in the germline V gene (reference sequence). CDR3 DNA sequence: TGTGCCAGTAGTTTCGGGCCCACTAATGAAAAACTGTTTTTT. It encodes CASSFGPTNEKLFF.

J is TRBJ1-1 and V is TRBV9; D is uncertain. Per the germline V gene, CDR1 is SGDLS and CDR2 is YYNGEE. This CDR3 region has 13 residues. The V end lost 4 bases, the J end lost 1 base, and 8 bases lay between the germline ends. This CDR3 is CASSTLSNTEAFF. The CDR3 DNA is TGTGCCAGCAGCACCCTCTCGAACACTGAAGCTTTCTTT.

This rearrangement joins TRBV27 to TRBJ1-5, with D uncertain. Germline CDR1 MNHEY, CDR2 SMNVEV (reference sequence). This CDR3 comprises 12 residues. Trimming shortened V by 5 bases and J by 0 bases, and 2 bases separated the two germline ends. The CDR3, as DNA: TGTGCCAGCAGTAATAGCAATCAGCCCCAGCATTTT. This encodes CASSNSNQPQHF.

The chain couples TRBV18 to TRBJ1-3; 7 bases are a match to TRBD1. This CDR3 has 13 amino acids. CDR1 and CDR2 from the germline V gene are KGHSH and LQKENI. The trim removed 6 bases at V and 7 bases at J, leaving 6 bases unmatched. The chain's CDR3 is CASSSDRSNTIYF. DNA of the CDR3: TGTGCCAGCTCGTCGGACAGGAGCAACACCATATATTTT.

The rearrangement joins TRBV7-2 to TRBJ2-1; D is undetermined. Germline V CDR1 and CDR2: SGHTA, FQGNSA. The CDR3 runs 11 residues. V lost 0 bases and J 10 bases, leaving 4 bases between the germline ends. The CDR3 DNA follows: TGTGCCAGCAGCTTAGCGCGGGAGCAGTTCTTC. Protein product: CASSLAREQFF.

This clone appeared a few times. V usage is TRBV5-1 and J usage is TRBJ2-2, with 11 bases identical to TRBD2. CDR3 length equals 16 residues. The germline V gene encodes CDR1 SGHRS and CDR2 YFSETQ. With 4 bases clipped from V and 5 bases from J, the junction kept 7 bases outside the gene matches. CDR3 coding DNA: TGCGCCAGCAGCCCGAGACTAGCGGGAAATACCGGGGAGCTGTTTTTT. This codes for CASSPRLAGNTGELFF.

DNA for the CDR3: TGTGCCAGCGGCTCATACTCTGCCTACAATGAGCAGTTCTTC. It is translated as CASGSYSAYNEQFF. The genes are TRBV6-6 and TRBJ2-1; no clear D. Between the trimmed V and J ends, which lost 8 bases and 2 bases, there was a span of 13 bases. The CDR3 contains 14 residues. Germline V gives CDR1 MNHNY, CDR2 SVGAGI (reference sequence).

This clone showed up just a few times. The J gene is TRBJ1-2, the V gene TRBV7-9; D gene ambiguous. The germline V and J ends were trimmed by 3 bases and 7 bases, with 30 bases remaining between them. The germline CDR1 and CDR2 sequences are SEHNR and FQNEAQ (reference sequence). The CDR3 is 19 amino acids. The CDR3 DNA follows: TGTGCCAGCAGCTTTTCTCTCCCTGCGGACGGGAGAACCGATATTGGCTACACCTTC. This sequence encodes CASSFSLPADGRTDIGYTF.

The chain recombines TRBV6-4 with TRBJ1-2; unclear D gene. V was pared by 3 bases and J by 6 bases, with 17 bases between. The germline gives CDR1 MRHNA, CDR2 SNTAGT. This CDR3 has 15 amino acids. CDR3 sequence: CASSDDFGGHDGYTF. CDR3 coding DNA: TGTGCCAGCAGTGATGATTTCGGAGGGCACGATGGCTACACCTTC.

This chain links TRBV19 with TRBJ2-7; no definite D call. CDR3 length equals 13 residues. The germline V gene has CDR1 LNHDA and CDR2 SQIVND (reference sequence). Trimming shortened V by 4 bases and J by 4 bases, and 11 bases separated the two germline ends. For the CDR3, the DNA is TGTGCCAGTAGTAAGGAAAAACGGTACGAGCAGTACTTC. Translating gives CASSKEKRYEQYF.

This rearrangement joins TRBV5-4 to TRBJ2-7; 11 bases line up with TRBD2. Per germline, CDR1 SGHNT and CDR2 YYREEE (reference sequence). The CDR3 covers 16 residues. The V gene end was trimmed by 0 bases and the J gene end by 4 bases; junction bases not matched to a gene: 6. CDR3 loop: CASSLELAGVAYEQYF. The CDR3 coding sequence is TGTGCCAGCAGCTTGGAACTAGCGGGAGTTGCTTACGAGCAGTACTTC.

CDR3 nucleotide sequence: TGCGCCAGCAGTGAGGGGGGGGCTAGCGGGAGATTGGGTGAGCAGTTCTTC. As protein: CASSEGGASGRLGEQFF. V usage is TRBV10-1 and J usage is TRBJ2-1, with TRBD2 matching over 10 bases. Trimming cost V 2 bases and J 9 bases; bases outside gene matches: 13. There are 17 residues in the CDR3. The germline gives CDR1 WNHNN, CDR2 SYGVQD (reference sequence).

The J gene is TRBJ1-1, the V gene TRBV7-9; D may be TRBD1 (5 bases). V was shortened by 7 bases and J by 0 bases, with 12 bases between the two germline ends. Germline CDR1 SEHNR, CDR2 FQNEAQ (reference sequence). The CDR3 length is 14 residues. CDR3 residues: CASIRDRLNTEAFF. CDR3 nucleotides: TGTGCCAGCATCAGGGACCGCTTGAACACTGAAGCTTTCTTT. Combining the CDR3 with reference TRBV7-9 and TRBJ1-1 gives the whole variable domain DTGVSQNPRHKITKRGQNVTFRCDPISEHNRLYWYRQTLGQGPEFLTYFQNEAQLEKSRLLSDRFSAERPKGSFSTLEIQRTEQGDSAMYLCASIRDRLNTEAFFGQGTRLTVV.

This chain uses TRBV10-3 with TRBJ1-1, with D uncertain. Trimming took 3 bases from V and 7 from J, leaving 12 bases between them. Germline values: CDR1 ENHRY, CDR2 SYGVKD. This CDR3 is built from 13 residues. The CDR3 DNA reads as TGTGCCATCAGTGACGGGGATACGGGTGAAGCTTTCTTT. Amino acids: CAISDGDTGEAFF.

The chain joins TRBV3-1 (or the pseudogene TRBV3-2) to TRBJ1-4; 8 positions match TRBD1. CDR3 length equals 14 residues. CDR1 is LGHDT and CDR2 is YNNKEL in the germline V gene (reference sequence). V was clipped by 5 bases and J by 7 bases; unmatched bases: 6. CDR3 sequence (DNA): TGTGCCAGCAGCTACTTAGACAGGGGTGAAAAACTGTTTTTT. Translating it yields CASSYLDRGEKLFF.